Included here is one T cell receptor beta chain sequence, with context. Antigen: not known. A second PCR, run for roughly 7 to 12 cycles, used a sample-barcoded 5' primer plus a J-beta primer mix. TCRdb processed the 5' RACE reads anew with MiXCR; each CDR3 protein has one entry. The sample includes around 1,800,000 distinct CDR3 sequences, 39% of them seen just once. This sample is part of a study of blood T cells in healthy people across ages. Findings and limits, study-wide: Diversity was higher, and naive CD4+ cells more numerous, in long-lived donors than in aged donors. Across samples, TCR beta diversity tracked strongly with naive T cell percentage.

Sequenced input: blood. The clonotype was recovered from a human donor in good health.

The DNA of the CDR3 is TGTGCCAGCAGTTACTCGATTGGGGGCGGTGGGGCCAACGTCCTGACTTTC. As protein: CASSYSIGGGGANVLTF. J is TRBJ2-6 and V is TRBV6-5, with D possibly being TRBD1 (6 bases). The CDR3 sequence is 17 residues long. Germline V gene lookup returns CDR1 MNHEY and CDR2 SVGAGI. V was pared by 0 bases and J by 3 bases, with 12 bases between.